Shown below are 24 T cell receptor beta chains from a single sample sequenced in a study of blood T cells in healthy people across ages. Alongside a J-beta primer mix, a sample-barcoded 5' primer served in a second PCR lasting about 7 to 12 cycles. A single record per CDR3 protein comes from TCRdb applying MiXCR to the 5' RACE reads. This table holds hundreds of thousands of distinct CDR3 sequences, around 38% found once. The sample consisted of blood. These receptors all stem from a man of 80 years or more in good health.

This clonotype was seen once. The chain is built from TRBV5-4 and TRBJ1-1, with unresolved D. The V gene lost 0 bases and the J gene lost 1 base, with 10 bases spanning the gap. The CDR3 is 15 residues long. Per germline, CDR1 SGHNT and CDR2 YYREEE (reference sequence). The CDR3 DNA follows: TGTGCCAGCAGCTTGGCGGATATGACGAACACTGAAGCTTTCTTT. The encoded protein is CASSLADMTNTEAFF.

This chain uses TRBV6-1 with TRBJ1-6, with a tentative D call TRBD1 (6 bases). CDR3 size: 17 residues. V lost 1 base to trimming and J lost 7 bases, with 17 bases between them. CDR1 and CDR2 from the germline V gene are MNHNS and SASEGT. As DNA, the CDR3 is TGTGCCAGCAGTGAAGTGACAGGAGAGGTAATCAATTCACCCCTCCACTTT. Translating it yields CASSEVTGEVINSPLHF.

This chain connects TRBV20-1 to TRBJ1-5; D gene unclear. The CDR3 runs 16 residues. The germline V gene has CDR1 DFQATT and CDR2 SNEGSKA (reference sequence). V gave up 3 bases and J gave up 0 bases, with 15 bases separating them. CDR3 region: CSARAGVRDSNQPQHF. The CDR3 DNA is TGCAGTGCTAGGGCTGGGGTTAGGGATAGCAATCAGCCCCAGCATTTT.

With regard to this clonotype: A single base separates this from a much larger clone, so it may be a read error. CDR3 sequence: CASRPPGQGGHGQYF. In nucleotides, the CDR3 is TGTGCCAGCAGACCACCGGGACAGGGGGGGCACGGGCAGTACTTC. The chain uses TRBV28 and TRBJ2-4, with TRBD1 matching 11 bases. J gave up 13 bases and V 6 bases, and 14 bases lay outside the gene matches. The CDR3 totals 15 residues. Germline V gives CDR1 MDHEN, CDR2 SYDVKM.

The chain employs TRBV7-6 and TRBJ2-5; 8 bases agree with TRBD1. The V gene end was trimmed by 2 bases and the J gene end by 2 bases; junction bases not matched to a gene: 7. The V gene's germline CDR1 is SGHVS and CDR2 FNYEAQ. The CDR3 runs to 16 residues. The CDR3 protein is CASSLRGTGQQETQYF. The CDR3 nucleotides are TGTGCCAGCAGCTTAAGGGGGACAGGACAACAAGAGACCCAGTACTTC.

At least ten counts were recorded for this clonotype. The chain recombines TRBV29-1 with TRBJ2-3; a possible D gene is TRBD1 (6 bases). The germline V gene has CDR1 SQVTM and CDR2 ANQGSEA. V lost 6 bases to trimming and J lost 2 bases, with 12 bases between them. There are 13 residues in the CDR3. The CDR3 region is CSVRTEPTDTQYF. Here the CDR3 DNA reads TGCAGCGTCCGGACAGAGCCCACAGATACGCAGTATTTT.

The chain couples TRBV29-1 to TRBJ2-7; D is uncertain. The V end lost 4 bases, the J end lost 6 bases, and 10 bases lay between the germline ends. The germline CDR1 and CDR2 sequences are SQVTM and ANQGSEA. The length of the CDR3 is 11 residues. Written as DNA, the CDR3 is TGCAGCGTTGGATTTCTTGGCGAGCAGTACTTC. Translated: CSVGFLGEQYF.

This clonotype has more than one count but fewer than ten. The V gene is TRBV4-3, the J gene TRBJ2-7, with D hard to call. The CDR3 contains 15 residues. V was cut by 0 bases and J by 1 base, with 10 bases left in between. Germline assignment: CDR1 LGHNA and CDR2 YSLEER. CDR3 in DNA: TGCGCCAGCAGCCAAGATGGTACGGAATCCTACGAGCAGTACTTC. As protein: CASSQDGTESYEQYF.

In its sample, this clonotype was seen a few times. The rearrangement uses TRBV10-3 and TRBJ1-2, with D possibly being TRBD1 (5 bases). Trimming removed 4 bases at V and 2 bases at J, with 11 bases between. Germline lookup yields CDR1 ENHRY and CDR2 SYGVKD. The CDR3 spans 14 residues. CDR3 residues: CAISGGVGNYGYTF. In nucleotides, the CDR3 is TGTGCCATCAGTGGAGGGGTCGGAAACTATGGCTACACCTTC.

This chain connects TRBV27 to TRBJ1-5; 9 nucleotides line up with TRBD1. V lost 5 bases and J lost 4; bases outside the gene matches: 6. CDR1 is MNHEY, CDR2 SMNVEV, per germline (reference sequence). The CDR3 covers 15 residues. CDR3 in amino acids: CASSPQGTGNQPQHF. The CDR3 DNA sequence: TGTGCCAGCAGTCCGCAAGGGACAGGGAATCAGCCCCAGCATTTT.

V is TRBV28 and J is TRBJ2-4; D is unresolved. The CDR3 covers 13 residues. Trimming pared 6 bases from V and 6 bases from J, leaving 12 bases between. Germline loops: CDR1 MDHEN, CDR2 SYDVKM. The DNA of the CDR3 is TGTGCCAGCAGCCGTGAACTCCTAAACATTCAGTACTTC. Residues: CASSRELLNIQYF. Combining the CDR3 with reference TRBV28 and TRBJ2-4 gives the whole variable domain DVKVTQSSRYLVKRTGEKVFLECVQDMDHENMFWYRQDPGLGLRLIYFSYDVKMKEKGDIPEGYSVSREKKERFSLILESASTNQTSMYLCASSRELLNIQYFGAGTRLSVL.

V and J are TRBV27 and TRBJ2-7; D might be TRBD1 (6 bases). The germline CDR1 and CDR2 sequences are MNHEY and SMNVEV (reference sequence). V lost 1 base, J lost 2 bases, and 12 bases lay in between. This CDR3 has 15 residues. CDR3 sequence (DNA): TGTGCCAGCAGTTTATTGTTTTCAGGGGCCTACGAGCAGTACTTC. Amino acids: CASSLLFSGAYEQYF.

This clonotype was seen only a few times. V is TRBV9 and J is TRBJ1-3; TRBD1 is a possible D gene (6 bases). The CDR3 length is 17 residues. The V gene's germline CDR1 is SGDLS and CDR2 YYNGEE. V lost 3 bases and J lost 0, with 16 bases in between. The CDR3 DNA reads as TGTGCCAGCAGCGACAGCACAGGGTTCTACTCTGGAAACACCATATATTTT. Its protein is CASSDSTGFYSGNTIYF.

This rearrangement joins TRBV4-2 to TRBJ2-3, with a weak D call TRBD2 (7 bases). V lost 0 bases and J lost 6, with 19 bases in between. The germline V gene has CDR1 LGHNA and CDR2 YNFKEQ. CDR3 size: 17 residues. As DNA, the CDR3 is TGTGCCAGCAGCCAAGAGTTGGGCGGGGGCCCCGGCGATACGCAGTATTTT. Protein sequence: CASSQELGGGPGDTQYF.

This clonotype was found many times. This chain connects TRBV29-1 to TRBJ2-7; perhaps D is TRBD1 or TRBD2 (5 bases each). The CDR3 has 13 residues. Trimming took 7 bases from V and 6 from J, leaving 19 bases between them. Germline V CDR1 and CDR2: SQVTM, ANQGSEA. The CDR3 bases are TGCAGCGGAGAAGGTTCAGGGAGTCGCGAGCAGTACTTC. As protein: CSGEGSGSREQYF.

This clonotype was counted between two and nine times. V gene TRBV7-2 combines with J gene TRBJ1-6; D is unresolved. CDR1 is SGHTA, CDR2 FQGNSA, per germline. The V and J ends lost 5 bases and 7 bases respectively, with 15 bases between them. This CDR3 has 15 amino acids. CDR3 nucleotide sequence: TGTGCCAGCAGCCTAAGCGGGCCAACAAATTCACCCCTCCACTTT. Its translation: CASSLSGPTNSPLHF.

The chain has TRBV20-1 and TRBJ1-1; D is unresolved. Germline loops: CDR1 DFQATT, CDR2 SNEGSKA (reference sequence). CDR3 size: 12 residues. Deletions cut 3 bases from V and 6 bases from J, with 11 bases between. This CDR3 is CSASTNGPEAFF. Written as DNA, the CDR3 is TGCAGTGCTAGTACCAACGGGCCTGAAGCTTTCTTT.

The chain carries TRBV5-1 and TRBJ2-5; D is undetermined. The CDR3 spans 13 residues. Germline V gene sequence: CDR1 SGHRS, CDR2 YFSETQ. The V end lost 7 bases, the J end lost 11 bases, and 21 bases lay between the germline ends. The CDR3 protein is CASGEQPLREQYF. The CDR3 bases are TGCGCCAGCGGAGAACAACCACTACGTGAGCAGTACTTC.

V is TRBV29-1 and J is TRBJ2-7; possible D gene TRBD2, 5 bases. Germline loops: CDR1 SQVTM, CDR2 ANQGSEA. There are 12 residues in the CDR3. Trimming pared 7 bases from V and 1 base from J, leaving 11 bases between. Here the CDR3 DNA reads TGCAGCGCAGCGGACGGGTCCTACGAGCAGTACTTC. It is translated as CSAADGSYEQYF.

This clonotype was seen a handful of times. This may be a read error, as it is one base from a much larger clone. The chain joins TRBV5-6 to TRBJ2-5; D is tentatively TRBD1 or TRBD2 (5 bases each). V dropped 7 bases and J dropped 7 bases, with 23 bases sitting between them. CDR1 SGHDT and CDR2 YYEEEE come from the germline V gene. This CDR3 spans 15 amino acids. The CDR3 protein is CASGSPMRDGGTQYF. The CDR3 nucleotides read TGTGCCAGCGGCAGCCCCATGAGGGATGGGGGGACCCAGTACTTC.

Concerning this clonotype itself: A much larger clone lies one base from this, so it may be a read error. The rearrangement links TRBV20-1 to TRBJ2-5; TRBD1 is a possible D gene (5 bases). Germline CDR1 reads DFQATT; CDR2 reads SNEGSKA (reference sequence). This CDR3 has 15 amino acids. As DNA, the CDR3 is TGCAGTGCTAGAGATGTAGGGGCCAGACAAGAGACCCAGCACTTC. Encoded protein: CSARDVGARQETQHF.

The chain combines TRBV20-1 with TRBJ2-4; D gene uncertain. The tail of the sequence fits TRBJ2-5 better, so the J call may be wrong. The CDR3 consists of 14 residues. The germline CDR1 and CDR2 sequences are DFQATT and SNEGSKA (reference sequence). The CDR3 loop is CSASPPLARETQYF. CDR3 bases: TGCAGTGCTAGCCCCCCCCTCGCTCGGGAGACCCAGTACTTC.

The gene calls are TRBV7-2 and TRBJ1-2; D possibly corresponds to TRBD1 (5 bases). Trimming removed 5 bases from V and 1 base from J, with 20 bases in between. CDR1 is SGHTA and CDR2 is FQGNSA in the germline V gene. CDR3 length equals 17 residues. As DNA, the CDR3 is TGTGCCAGCAGCCACGAAGGTCGGGGGAGGGGTAACTATGGCTACACCTTC. It codes for CASSHEGRGRGNYGYTF.

This clonotype was picked up a small number of times. The V call is TRBV28, the J call TRBJ2-3; D remains unclear. CDR3 length: 12 residues. Germline V gives CDR1 MDHEN, CDR2 SYDVKM. V lost 3 bases and J lost 7, with 8 bases in between. This chain's CDR3 is CASSLMVNTQYF. CDR3 in DNA: TGTGCCAGCAGTTTGATGGTGAATACGCAGTATTTT.